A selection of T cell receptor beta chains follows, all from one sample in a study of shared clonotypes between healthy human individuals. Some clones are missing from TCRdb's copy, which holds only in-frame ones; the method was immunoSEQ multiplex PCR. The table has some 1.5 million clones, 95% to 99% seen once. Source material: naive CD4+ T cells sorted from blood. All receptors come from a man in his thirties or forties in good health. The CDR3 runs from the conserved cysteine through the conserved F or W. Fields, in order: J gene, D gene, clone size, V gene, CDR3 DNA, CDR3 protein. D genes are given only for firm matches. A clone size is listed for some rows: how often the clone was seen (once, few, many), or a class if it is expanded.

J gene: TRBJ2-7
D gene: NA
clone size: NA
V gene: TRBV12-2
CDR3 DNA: TGTGCAAGTCGCCTTAGGACTAGCGGAGCCTCCTACGAGCAGTACTTC
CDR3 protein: CASRLRTSGASYEQYF

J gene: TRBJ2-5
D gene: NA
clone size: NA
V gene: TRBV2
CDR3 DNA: TGTGCCAGCAATCTTGCGGGGCAAGAGACCCAGTACTTC
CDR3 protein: CASNLAGQETQYF

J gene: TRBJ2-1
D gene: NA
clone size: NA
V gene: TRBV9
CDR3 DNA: TGTGCCAGCAGCTTTCGCAATGCGGCGCGGAATGAGCAGTTCTTC
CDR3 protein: CASSFRNAARNEQFF

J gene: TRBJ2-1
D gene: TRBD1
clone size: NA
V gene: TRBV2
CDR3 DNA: TGTGCCAGCCGGCGGACAGGGGTCAATGAGCAGTTCTTC
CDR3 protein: CASRRTGVNEQFF

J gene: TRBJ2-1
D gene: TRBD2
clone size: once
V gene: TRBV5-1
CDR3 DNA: TGCGCCAGCAGCTTCGGTTCTAGCGGGAGGGTCGATGAGCAGTTCTTC
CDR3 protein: CASSFGSSGRVDEQFF

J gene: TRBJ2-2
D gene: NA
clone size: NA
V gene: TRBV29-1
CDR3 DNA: TGCAGCGTTGACAATCCCCCGAACACCGGGGAGCTGTTTTTT
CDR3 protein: CSVDNPPNTGELFF

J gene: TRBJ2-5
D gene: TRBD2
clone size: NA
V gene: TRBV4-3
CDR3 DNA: TGCGCCAGCAGCCAAGAGGGCAGCGGGGAAGAGACCCAGTACTTC
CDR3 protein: CASSQEGSGEETQYF

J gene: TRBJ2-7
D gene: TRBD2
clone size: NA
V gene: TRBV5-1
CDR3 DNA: TGCGCCAGCAGCTTGGTGGTAGCGGGAGCGGGCGAGCAGTACTTC
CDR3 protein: CASSLVVAGAGEQYF

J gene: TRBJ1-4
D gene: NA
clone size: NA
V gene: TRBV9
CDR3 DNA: TGTGCCAGCAGCCGGGGCGGGGGTGAAAAACTGTTTTTT
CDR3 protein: CASSRGGGEKLFF

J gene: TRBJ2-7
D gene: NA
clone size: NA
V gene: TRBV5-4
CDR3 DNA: TGTGCCAGCAGCTTGGCCAGGAGCTACGAGCAGTACTTC
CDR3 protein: CASSLARSYEQYF

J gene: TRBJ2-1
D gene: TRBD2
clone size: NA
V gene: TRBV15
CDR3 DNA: TGTGCCACCAGCAAGCGGGGGGGACCTACAGTTAATGAGCAGTTCTTC
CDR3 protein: CATSKRGGPTVNEQFF

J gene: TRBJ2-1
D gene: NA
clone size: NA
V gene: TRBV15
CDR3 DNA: TGTGCCACCAGCAGTTGGAGGGGGGTTGGCAATGAGCAGTTCTTC
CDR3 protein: CATSSWRGVGNEQFF

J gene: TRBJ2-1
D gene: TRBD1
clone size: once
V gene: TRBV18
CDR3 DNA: TGTGCCAGCTCACCGCTGGGCCCTGGGACAGGGAGCATGAATGAGCAGTTCTTC
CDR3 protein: CASSPLGPGTGSMNEQFF

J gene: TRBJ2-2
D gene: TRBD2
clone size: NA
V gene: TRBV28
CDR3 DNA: TGTGCCATTGAGGCTAGCGGGAGGGTCACCGGGGAGCTGTTTTTT
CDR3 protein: CAIEASGRVTGELFF

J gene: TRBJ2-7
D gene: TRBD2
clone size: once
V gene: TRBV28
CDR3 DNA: TGTGCCAGCAGTTTATACGGGACTAGCGGGAGGACCCGCTACGAGCAGTACTTC
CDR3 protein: CASSLYGTSGRTRYEQYF

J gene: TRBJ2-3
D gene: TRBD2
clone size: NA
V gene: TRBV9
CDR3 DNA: TGTGCCAGCAGCGTAGGCGGGAGGTGGTCAGATACGCAGTATTTT
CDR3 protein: CASSVGGRWSDTQYF

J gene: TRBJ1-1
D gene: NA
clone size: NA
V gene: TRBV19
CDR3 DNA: TGTGCCAGTACCGATAGGTGGCTGGGACTGAACACTGAAGCTTTCTTT
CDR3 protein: CASTDRWLGLNTEAFF

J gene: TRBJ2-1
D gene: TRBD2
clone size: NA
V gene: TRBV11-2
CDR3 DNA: TGTGCCAGCAGCTCAGATGTCCTGGCTAGCGGGAGGAACCTATACAATGAGCAGTTCTTC
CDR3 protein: CASSSDVLASGRNLYNEQFF

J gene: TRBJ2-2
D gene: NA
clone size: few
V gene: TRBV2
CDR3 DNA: TGTGCCAGCAGTGAAACGCTGAACACCGGGGAGCTGTTTTTT
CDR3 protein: CASSETLNTGELFF

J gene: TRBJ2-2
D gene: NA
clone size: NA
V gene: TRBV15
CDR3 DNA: TGTGCCACCAGCAGAGATAGGCCGGGAGAAGGTGGGAACACCGGGGAGCTGTTTTTT
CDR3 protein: CATSRDRPGEGGNTGELFF

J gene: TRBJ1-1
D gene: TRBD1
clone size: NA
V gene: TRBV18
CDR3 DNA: TGTGCCAGCTCACCAAAGGTGGACAGGGTAGTTTTCACTGAAGCTTTCTTT
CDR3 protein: CASSPKVDRVVFTEAFF

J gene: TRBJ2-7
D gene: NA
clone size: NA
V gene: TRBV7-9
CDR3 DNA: TGTGCCAGCAGCGAGGCGGGCACCTACGAGCAGTACTTC
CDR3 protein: CASSEAGTYEQYF

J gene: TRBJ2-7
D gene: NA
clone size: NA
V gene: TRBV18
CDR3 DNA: TGTGCCAGCTCACCACCGATAGCGGTACACTCCTACGAGCAGTACTTC
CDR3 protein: CASSPPIAVHSYEQYF

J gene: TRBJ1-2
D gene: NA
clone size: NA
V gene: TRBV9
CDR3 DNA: TGTGCCAGCAGCGTAGGGTCGGGAAACTATGGCTACACCTTC
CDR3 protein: CASSVGSGNYGYTF

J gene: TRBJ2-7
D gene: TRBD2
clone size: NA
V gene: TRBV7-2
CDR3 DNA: TGTGCCAGCAGCACCGGGACTAGCGGGGAAGCTCTCTCCTACGAGCAGTACTTC
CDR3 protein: CASSTGTSGEALSYEQYF

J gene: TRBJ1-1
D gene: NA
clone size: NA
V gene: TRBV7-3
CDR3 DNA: TGTGCCAGCAGCCCAGGGACAAGGGGAACTGAAGCTTTCTTT
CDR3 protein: CASSPGTRGTEAFF

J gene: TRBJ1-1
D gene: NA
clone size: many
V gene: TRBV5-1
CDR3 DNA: TGCGCCAGCAGGGAACAGGAGAACACTGAAGCTTTCTTT
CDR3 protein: CASREQENTEAFF